This T cell receptor (beta chain) was retrieved from a study of T cell responses to AZD1222 COVID-19 vaccine. In its sample, this clone was seen a few times. Produced via immunoSEQ multiplex PCR; TCRdb's table is partial and in-frame only. This sample has about 94,000 clones; roughly 85% occur once, and the top ten carry around 5%. Some second doses came at about 4 weeks and others at about 12 weeks; these were pooled. The input for sequencing was peripheral blood, taken 28 days after the second AZD1222 dose. The TCR was taken from an adult who received the AZD1222 COVID-19 vaccine.

CDR3: CASKKSGQDYEQYF. In DNA, the CDR3 is TGTGCCAGCAAAAAGTCGGGACAGGACTACGAGCAGTACTTC. J is TRBJ2-7 and V is TRBV6-5; 8 bases fit TRBD1. Germline CDR1 MNHEY, CDR2 SVGAGI. The trim removed 7 bases at V and 3 bases at J, leaving 8 bases unmatched. The CDR3 is 14 residues long.